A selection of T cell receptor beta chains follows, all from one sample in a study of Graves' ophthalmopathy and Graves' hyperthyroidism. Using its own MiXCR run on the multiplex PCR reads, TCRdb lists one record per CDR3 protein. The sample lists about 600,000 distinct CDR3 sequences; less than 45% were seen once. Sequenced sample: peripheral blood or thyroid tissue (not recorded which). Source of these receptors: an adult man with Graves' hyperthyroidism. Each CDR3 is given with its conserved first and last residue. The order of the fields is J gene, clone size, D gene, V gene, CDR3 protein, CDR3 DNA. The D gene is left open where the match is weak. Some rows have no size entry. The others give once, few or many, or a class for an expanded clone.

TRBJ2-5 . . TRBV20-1 CSASRDLIQETQYF TGCAGTGCCAGCCGGGACCTTATCCAAGAGACCCAGTACTTC
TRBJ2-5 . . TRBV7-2 CASSYGVVNF TGTGCCAGCAGCTACGGGGTTGTGAACTTC
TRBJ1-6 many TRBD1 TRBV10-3 CAISELVAQGASGSPLHF TGTGCCATCAGTGAATTGGTGGCGCAGGGGGCCTCGGGTTCACCCCTCCACTTT
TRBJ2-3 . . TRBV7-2 CASSLRVDTQYF TGTGCCAGCAGCTTAAGGGTAGATACGCAGTATTTT
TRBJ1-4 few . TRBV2 CASRGATNEKLFF TGTGCCAGCAGGGGTGCAACTAATGAAAAACTGTTTTTT
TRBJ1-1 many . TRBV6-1 CASSTKTRNTEAFF TGTGCCAGCAGCACCAAGACAAGGAACACTGAAGCTTTCTTT
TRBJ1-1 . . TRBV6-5 CASSYTPVGNTEAFF TGTGCCAGCAGTTACACCCCGGTGGGGAACACTGAAGCTTTCTTT
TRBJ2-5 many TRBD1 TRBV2 CASSGDRTQETQYF TGTGCCAGCAGTGGGGACAGGACTCAAGAGACCCAGTACTTC
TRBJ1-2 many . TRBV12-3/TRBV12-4 CASSFGRRANYGYTF TGTGCCAGCAGTTTCGGCAGAAGAGCTAACTATGGCTACACCTTC
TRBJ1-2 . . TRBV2 CASTPGTSGRAYGYTF TGTGCCAGCACACCCGGGACTAGCGGGAGGGCCTATGGCTACACCTTC
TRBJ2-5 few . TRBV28 CASTRYRVEYQETQYF TGTGCCAGCACCCGTTACCGGGTTGAGTACCAAGAGACCCAGTACTTC